The 25 T cell receptor beta chains given below trace back to one sample, sequenced in a study of cytomegalovirus exposure and HLA in healthy donors. Primers for the PCR totalled 60 Vbeta and 13 Jbeta. Using immunoSEQ multiplex PCR, the repertoire was profiled, and TCRdb retains in-frame clones only, with some absent. The table has around 80,000 clones, approximately 74% seen once; the top ten hold about 8.6%. Specimen: PBMCs. These TCRs come from a man aged 35 to 55 in good health and CMV-seropositive.

The rearrangement joins TRBV6-4 to TRBJ1-5; 7 nucleotides match TRBD1. J was trimmed by 3 bases and V by 4 bases; bases with no gene match: 9. Germline V CDR1 and CDR2: MRHNA, SNTAGT. CDR3 size: 16 residues. In nucleotides, the CDR3 is TGTGCCAGCAGTGCCCCGGGACAGCCCTTCAATCAGCCCCAGCATTTT. Its translation: CASSAPGQPFNQPQHF.

There are a few counts of this clone. Other DNA sequences in the sample encode the same CDR3. The rearrangement links TRBV29-1 to TRBJ2-7; D remains ambiguous. This CDR3 contains 12 residues. Germline V gene lookup returns CDR1 SQVTM and CDR2 ANQGSEA. Trimming took off 1 base at V and 3 bases at J, with 7 bases between the two ends. CDR3 coding DNA: TGCAGCGTTGAAGTGCGAGACTACGAGCAGTACTTC. Translated, it gives CSVEVRDYEQYF.

The V and J genes are TRBV30 and TRBJ2-3, with D perhaps TRBD1 (7 bases). Germline CDR1 reads GTSNPN; CDR2 reads SVGIG (reference sequence). The CDR3 covers 19 residues. V was clipped by 2 bases and J by 2 bases, with 26 bases between them. The CDR3 is CAWSSFNRGGPGITDTQYF. The CDR3 DNA follows: TGTGCCTGGAGTTCATTCAACAGGGGAGGACCGGGGATCACAGATACGCAGTATTTT.

The rearrangement uses TRBV9 and TRBJ2-7; D might be TRBD2 (6 bases). The CDR3 has 17 amino acids. Germline lookup yields CDR1 SGDLS and CDR2 YYNGEE. With 0 bases removed from V and 0 bases from J, the gap between germline ends came to 16 bases. The CDR3 is CASSVGGVWGNSYEQYF. The CDR3 nucleotides read TGTGCCAGCAGCGTAGGCGGGGTATGGGGCAACTCCTACGAGCAGTACTTC.

CDR3 region: CASSVGQVSYEQYF. The CDR3 coding sequence is TGTGCCAGCAGCGTAGGACAGGTCTCCTACGAGCAGTACTTC. The chain links TRBV9 to TRBJ2-7, with a weak D call TRBD1 (6 bases). Trimming took off 0 bases at V and 0 bases at J, with 7 bases between the two ends. The CDR3 length is 14 residues. Germline V gene data show CDR1 as SGDLS and CDR2 as YYNGEE.

J is TRBJ1-2 and V is TRBV10-3; TRBD1 matches at 11 bases. J lost 5 bases, V lost 0 bases, and 5 bases had no gene match. The CDR3 totals 16 residues. Germline V gene data show CDR1 as ENHRY and CDR2 as SYGVKD. The CDR3 DNA reads TGTGCCATCAGTGAGTCCGGACAGGGGGCGCGTTATGGCTACACCTTC. Translation gives CAISESGQGARYGYTF.

The rearrangement links TRBV11-3 to TRBJ1-1, with a weak D call TRBD1 (6 bases). Trimming shortened V by 3 bases and J by 1 base, and 12 bases separated the two germline ends. Looked up from germline, CDR1 is SGHNT and CDR2 is YENEEA. This CDR3 is built from 15 residues. The CDR3 sequence is CASSFITGWNTEAFF. As DNA, the CDR3 is TGTGCCAGCAGCTTTATAACAGGGTGGAACACTGAAGCTTTCTTT.

The DNA for the CDR3 is TGTGCCTGGAGTCCGACTAGTTTAGAGACCCAGTACTTC. It translates to CAWSPTSLETQYF. The chain combines TRBV30 with TRBJ2-5, with a possible D match to TRBD2 (6 bases). CDR1 is GTSNPN and CDR2 is SVGIG in the germline V gene (reference sequence). V was cut by 2 bases and J by 4 bases, with 11 bases left in between. The length of the CDR3 is 13 residues.

This sequence joins TRBV19 and TRBJ1-2; perhaps TRBD1 as D (6 bases). Trimming removed 3 bases at V and 4 bases at J, with 18 bases between. The CDR3 has 16 residues. Per germline, CDR1 LNHDA and CDR2 SQIVND (reference sequence). In DNA form, the CDR3 reads TGTGCCAGTAGTATGGCCCAGGGGATTGAGGTCTATGGCTACACCTTC. Translated, it gives CASSMAQGIEVYGYTF.

This clone has just a few counts. This sequence joins TRBV2 and TRBJ1-1; unclear D gene. V lost 11 bases to trimming and J lost 1 base, with 8 bases between them. Germline lookup yields CDR1 SNHLY and CDR2 FYNNEI. This CDR3 is built from 11 residues. The CDR3 DNA is TGTGCCGAGGGTAGGAACACTGAAGCTTTCTTT. Encoded protein: CAEGRNTEAFF.

V gene TRBV7-3 combines with J gene TRBJ2-3; no reliable D call. The CDR3 is made up of 15 amino acids. Germline V gene lookup returns CDR1 SGHTA and CDR2 FQGTGA. The germline V and J ends were trimmed by 5 bases and 0 bases, with 12 bases remaining between them. The chain's CDR3 is CASSPFGSSTDTQYF. The CDR3 DNA sequence: TGTGCCAGCAGCCCCTTTGGCTCTAGCACAGATACGCAGTATTTT. Together with reference TRBV7-3 and TRBJ2-3, the CDR3 gives the full variable domain: GAGVSQTPSNKVTEKGKYVELRCDPISGHTALYWYRQSLGQGPEFLIYFQGTGAADDSGLPNDRFFAVRPEGSVSTLKIQRTERGDSAVYLCASSPFGSSTDTQYFGPGTRLTVL.

This sequence joins TRBV28 and TRBJ2-7; TRBD2 matches at 15 bases. The germline V gene encodes CDR1 MDHEN and CDR2 SYDVKM. J gave up 5 bases and V 3 bases, and 8 bases lay outside the gene matches. The CDR3 covers 17 residues. CDR3: CASSFSGLAGGLNEQYF. CDR3 nucleotide sequence: TGTGCCAGCAGTTTCTCGGGACTAGCGGGGGGTCTAAACGAGCAGTACTTC.

The chain is built from TRBV19 and TRBJ1-5; possible D gene TRBD1, 5 bases. Germline V lookup: CDR1 LNHDA, CDR2 SQIVND (reference sequence). V was clipped by 6 bases and J by 3 bases, with 12 bases between them. The CDR3 extends over 14 amino acids. CDR3 in amino acids: CASSAQGFNQPQHF. In DNA form, the CDR3 reads TGTGCCAGTAGCGCCCAGGGTTTCAATCAGCCCCAGCATTTT.

The chain combines TRBV10-3 with TRBJ2-1; TRBD2 matches at 14 bases. Germline-derived CDR1 and CDR2 are ENHRY and SYGVKD. J gave up 6 bases and V 2 bases, and 0 bases lay outside the gene matches. This CDR3 is built from 15 residues. This CDR3 reads CAISEGTSGGNEQFF. CDR3 sequence (DNA): TGTGCCATCAGTGAGGGGACTAGCGGGGGCAATGAGCAGTTCTTC.

V usage is TRBV7-2 and J usage is TRBJ2-1; 10 bases agree with TRBD1. The CDR3 length is 17 residues. CDR1 and CDR2 (germline): SGHTA, FQGNSA. Trimming took 1 base from V and 4 from J; bases not matched to a gene: 7. The CDR3 here is CASSLGRGQGLYNEQFF. Written as DNA, the CDR3 is TGTGCCAGCAGCTTAGGCCGGGGACAGGGGCTTTACAATGAGCAGTTCTTC.

The chain combines TRBV11-2 with TRBJ2-3, with D possibly being TRBD2 (5 bases). V dropped 5 bases and J dropped 2 bases, with 11 bases sitting between them. The CDR3 is made up of 14 amino acids. Germline CDR1 is SGHAT and CDR2 is FQNNGV. The CDR3 nucleotides read TGTGCCAGCAGCCAAGTGAGGGACACAGATACGCAGTATTTT. It is translated as CASSQVRDTDTQYF.

The chain carries TRBV6-5 and TRBJ1-5; D is unclear. Between the trimmed V and J ends, which lost 5 bases and 6 bases, there was a span of 11 bases. CDR1 MNHEY and CDR2 SVGAGI come from the germline V gene. This CDR3 is built from 13 residues. The CDR3 DNA is TGTGCCAGCAGTCCGGGGAGAGGTCAGCCCCAGCATTTT. It codes for CASSPGRGQPQHF.

V gene TRBV5-6 combines with J gene TRBJ1-5, with a tentative D call TRBD1 (5 bases). V was cut by 2 bases and J by 1 base, with 10 bases left in between. CDR3 length: 15 amino acids. Looked up from germline, CDR1 is SGHDT and CDR2 is YYEEEE. CDR3 loop: CASSLAGGSNQPQHF. The CDR3 DNA reads as TGTGCCAGCAGCTTAGCGGGGGGAAGCAATCAGCCCCAGCATTTT.

Turning to this clone: The sample has other DNA sequences that encode this CDR3 too. The chain joins TRBV7-2 to TRBJ1-5, with D unclear. There are 13 residues in the CDR3. The germline V gene encodes CDR1 SGHTA and CDR2 FQGNSA. Trimming shortened V by 2 bases and J by 7 bases, and 9 bases separated the two germline ends. The CDR3 here is CASSLKGGQPQHF. The CDR3 region has the DNA TGTGCCAGCAGCTTAAAGGGCGGGCAGCCCCAGCATTTT.

This sequence joins TRBV10-3 and TRBJ2-3, with D perhaps matching TRBD2 (6 bases). Per germline, CDR1 ENHRY and CDR2 SYGVKD. The CDR3 contains 14 residues. Trimming removed 7 bases from V and 4 bases from J, with 15 bases in between. The CDR3 sequence: CAITKTSSADTQYF. The CDR3 coding sequence is TGTGCCATCACCAAGACTAGTTCTGCAGATACGCAGTATTTT.

The chain is built from TRBV19 and TRBJ1-1; 9 bases line up with TRBD1. Per the germline V gene, CDR1 is LNHDA and CDR2 is SQIVND (reference sequence). The CDR3 totals 13 residues. V was pared by 6 bases and J by 3 bases, with 2 bases of the junction left unmatched. The CDR3 is CASSNRGHTEAFF. The DNA for the CDR3 is TGTGCCAGTAGCAACAGGGGGCACACTGAAGCTTTCTTT.

The rearrangement links TRBV11-3 to TRBJ2-1; TRBD2 matches 8 bases. With V trimmed by 3 bases and J by 0 bases, 7 bases remained unmatched. The CDR3 sequence is 17 residues long. The germline V gene has CDR1 SGHNT and CDR2 YENEEA. The CDR3 DNA reads TGTGCCAGCAGCTTTGGGGTAGCGGGGATCTCCTACAATGAGCAGTTCTTC. Its protein is CASSFGVAGISYNEQFF. Combining the CDR3 with reference TRBV11-3 and TRBJ2-1 gives the whole variable domain EAGVVQSPRYKIIEKKQPVAFWCNPISGHNTLYWYLQNLGQGPELLIRYENEEAVDDSQLPKDRFSAERLKGVDSTLKIQPAELGDSAVYLCASSFGVAGISYNEQFFGPGTRLTVL.

Written as DNA, the CDR3 is TGCAGCGTCCGCGCACGGGGATCCTACAATGAGCAGTTCTTC. Residues: CSVRARGSYNEQFF. This chain links TRBV29-1 with TRBJ2-1, with D possibly TRBD2 on 5 matching bases. The ends were cut back, 6 bases at V and 1 base at J, with 13 bases in the middle. CDR1 and CDR2 from the germline V gene are SQVTM and ANQGSEA. CDR3 length: 14 amino acids.

The table lists this clone with a few counts. This sequence joins TRBV7-3 and TRBJ2-3; 9 bases are a match to TRBD1. Germline V gene data show CDR1 as SGHTA and CDR2 as FQGTGA. This CDR3 contains 17 residues. With V trimmed by 0 bases and J by 1 base, 5 bases remained unmatched. DNA for the CDR3: TGTGCCAGCAGCTTAACATCCCGGGACAGGGGCACAGATACGCAGTATTTT. Translated, it gives CASSLTSRDRGTDTQYF.

The rearrangement uses TRBV11-2 and TRBJ1-5; 11 bases match TRBD1. Per germline, CDR1 SGHAT and CDR2 FQNNGV. The V segment lost 0 bases and the J segment 13 bases; nucleotides outside the gene matches: 8. This CDR3 contains 15 residues. Written as DNA, the CDR3 is TGTGCCAGCAGCTTAGACCGGGGACAGGGGGAAATTCAGCATTTT. This encodes CASSLDRGQGEIQHF.